A single sample is the source of the 8 T cell receptor beta chains below, sequenced in a study of T cell responses to AZD1222 COVID-19 vaccine. Clones were sequenced by immunoSEQ multiplex PCR, and TCRdb holds only the in-frame ones, with some missing. The sample lists 170,000 or so clones, 88% occurring once. Sample: peripheral blood, taken 28 days after the second AZD1222 dose. Source of these receptors: an adult who received the AZD1222 COVID-19 vaccine.

This clone was picked up a small number of times. The V and J genes are TRBV28 and TRBJ1-2; D may be TRBD1 (6 bases). The CDR3 length is 14 residues. The V and J ends lost 4 bases and 8 bases respectively, with 17 bases between them. The germline CDR1 and CDR2 sequences are MDHEN and SYDVKM. The DNA for the CDR3 is TGTGCCAGCAGTTCCCCGGCCGGGGGGCACGGCTACACCTTC. Translation: CASSSPAGGHGYTF.

The chain uses TRBV19 and TRBJ2-2, with D hard to call. The CDR3 is made up of 16 amino acids. Trimming took off 3 bases at V and 0 bases at J, with 11 bases between the two ends. From germline, CDR1 is LNHDA and CDR2 SQIVND (reference sequence). The CDR3 DNA reads TGTGCCAGTAGTATCCCCCGGGCCCCGAACACCGGGGAGCTGTTTTTT. This gives the protein CASSIPRAPNTGELFF.

This clone appeared a few times. The genes are TRBV6-5 and TRBJ1-2; 8 bases map to TRBD1. The CDR3 length is 14 residues. V lost 2 bases to trimming and J lost 5 bases; unmatched junction nucleotides: 4. The germline gives CDR1 MNHEY, CDR2 SVGAGI. The DNA for the CDR3 is TGTGCCAGCAGTTACCGAGACAGGGGTTATGGCTACACCTTC. Protein: CASSYRDRGYGYTF.

CDR3 nucleotides: TGTGCCAGCAGTTTATCGGGGGAGACCCAGTACTTC. Translating it yields CASSLSGETQYF. This chain links TRBV27 with TRBJ2-5, with D unresolved. Between the trimmed V and J ends, which lost 0 bases and 5 bases, there was a span of 4 bases. The CDR3 is made up of 12 amino acids. Germline V CDR1 and CDR2: MNHEY, SMNVEV (reference sequence).

The V call is TRBV2, the J call TRBJ2-2; 9 bases align to TRBD2. After removal of 0 bases from V and 7 bases from J, the junction contained 3 bases not matched to a gene. Germline V CDR1 and CDR2: SNHLY, FYNNEI. The CDR3 runs 15 residues. In DNA form, the CDR3 reads TGTGCCAGCAGTGAAGCCGCGGGGGGGCGCGGGGAGCTGTTTTTT. It codes for CASSEAAGGRGELFF.

The rearrangement joins TRBV19 to TRBJ1-5; 7 bases line up with TRBD1. There are 18 residues in the CDR3. Looked up from germline, CDR1 is LNHDA and CDR2 is SQIVND (reference sequence). Germline trimming cut 7 bases from V and 4 bases from J; bases unmatched to any gene: 19. The CDR3 is CASKTISRQGGKNQPQHF. CDR3 in DNA: TGTGCCAGTAAAACGATCTCCCGACAGGGCGGGAAGAATCAGCCCCAGCATTTT.

Concerning this clone: Different DNA sequences within this sample yield the same CDR3. V gene TRBV28 combines with J gene TRBJ1-1; no clear D gene. Per germline, CDR1 MDHEN and CDR2 SYDVKM. The CDR3 spans 14 residues. Trimming shortened V by 5 bases and J by 1 base, and 11 bases separated the two germline ends. CDR3 sequence (DNA): TGTGCCAGCAGTCTACCTCTTCAGAACACTGAAGCTTTCTTT. Protein product: CASSLPLQNTEAFF.

This chain joins TRBV30 and TRBJ2-5, with a weak D call TRBD2 (7 bases). V was shortened by 3 bases and J by 5 bases, with 31 bases between the two germline ends. The length of the CDR3 is 19 residues. Per germline, CDR1 GTSNPN and CDR2 SVGIG (reference sequence). The CDR3 DNA reads as TGTGCCTGGAGGAAGCCCGCCCAATCTCGGGGGGCGGTTAGGGAGACCCAGTACTTC. As protein: CAWRKPAQSRGAVRETQYF.